Listed here is a single T cell receptor (beta chain). The antigen is not known. The PCR was carried out with 60 Vbeta primers and 13 Jbeta primers. The assay was immunoSEQ multiplex PCR, and TCRdb's table has in-frame clones only and misses some. Among around 120,000 clones listed, 65% to 90% were seen once. This entry comes from a study of cytomegalovirus exposure and HLA in healthy donors. The study's findings and limits: A prior analysis recorded that most TCR beta V segments were productive about 87% or about 30% of the time.

V dropped 5 bases and J dropped 0; count of bases not matched to a gene: 8. Per the germline V gene, CDR1 is SEHNR and CDR2 is FQNEAQ (reference sequence). This CDR3 is 18 amino acids long. The TCR was taken from a girl aged 2-10 years in good health and CMV-seronegative. The sample was PBMCs. The V gene is TRBV7-9, the J gene TRBJ2-1, with 12 positions matching TRBD2. DNA for the CDR3: TGTGCCAGCAGCCAGGGACTAGCGGGCGCCAGCTCCTACAATGAGCAGTTCTTC. Its translation is CASSQGLAGASSYNEQFF.